Listed below are T cell receptor beta chains from one sample, sequenced in a study of control samples from healthy donors and cancer patients. Here immunoSEQ multiplex PCR was the method, and the copy in TCRdb shows in-frame clones only, minus some. The repertoire table contains some 190,000 clones. Source material: blood. These receptors all come from a woman under 40 in good health. The conserved cysteine and the conserved F or W are not part of the CDR3 here.

14 | TRBV28 | ASSFIWTTGYTEAF
14 | TRBV6-1 | ASSVSWTGGSGVLF
9 | TRBV7-9 | ASSLGDGYT
13 | TRBV18 | ASSPVETATEKLF
16 | TRBV7-2 | ASSLAWAGTSAYNEQF
14 | TRBV4-1 | ASSQEFAGNTGELF
13 | TRBV28 | ASSLSAGWGNTIY
14 | TRBV19 | ASKAVGTGTGQPQH
14 | TRBV14 | ASSQRVILAGNEQF
14 | TRBV19 | ASSPLHSGPAYEQY
11 | TRBV27 | ASSLGQPYGYT
14 | TRBV9 | ASSAPERGSNQPQH
17 | TRBV18 | ASSPLGRTSGGFQETQY
9 | TRBV5-6 | ASSIQETQY
12 | TRBV23-1 | ASSLGREAGELF
12 | TRBV5-6 | ASSAGQGTQPQH
11 | TRBV3-1/TRBV3-2 | ASSQEGGWKAF
13 | TRBV11-1 | ASSLLRGGADEQF
13 | TRBV7-9 | AIAVGQYNYSPLH
12 | TRBV9 | ASSVGDQTDTQY
14 | TRBV19 | ASSIGPGQGSDEQF
11 | TRBV18 | ASSPGRSYEQY
13 | TRBV7-9 | ASSLLGGRPPEAF
11 | TRBV2 | ASTGTGVETQY
10 | TRBV2 | ASSEGTSVQH
12 | TRBV5-1 | ASSLSQGEQPQH
12 | TRBV19 | ASSIGARINEQF
12 | TRBV5-5 | ASSGTEYQETQY
15 | TRBV4-1 | ASSQGIGRGVNSPLH
12 | TRBV27 | ASSLSQGNYEQY
14 | TRBV5-1 | ASSLRASGDFYEQY
14 | TRBV19 | ASSMGQGGSYDEQY
13 | TRBV9 | ASSPGRTLGDTQY
16 | TRBV7-2 | ASSLHGTSGGKTGELF
10 | TRBV7-9 | ASSGEGGGYT
11 | TRBV18 | ASSPPTEETQY
12 | TRBV2 | ASLLAPNTDTQY
11 | TRBV6-6 | AGTRGLNYGYT
10 | TRBV6-1 | ASSEADQPQH
11 | TRBV27 | ASSPQTRPTQY
13 | TRBV7-9 | ASSLGGTGTYEQY
13 | TRBV5-1 | ASGVTGLYQETQY
9 | TRBV28 | ASLGTARKF
11 | TRBV5-5 | ASFGTGAYEQY
12 | TRBV5-1 | ASSLEKSLYGYT
15 | TRBV9 | ASSVVPWRGSTGELF
12 | TRBV25-1 | ASSEAGWTGELF
14 | TRBV5-1 | ASSLVPGSGNQPQH